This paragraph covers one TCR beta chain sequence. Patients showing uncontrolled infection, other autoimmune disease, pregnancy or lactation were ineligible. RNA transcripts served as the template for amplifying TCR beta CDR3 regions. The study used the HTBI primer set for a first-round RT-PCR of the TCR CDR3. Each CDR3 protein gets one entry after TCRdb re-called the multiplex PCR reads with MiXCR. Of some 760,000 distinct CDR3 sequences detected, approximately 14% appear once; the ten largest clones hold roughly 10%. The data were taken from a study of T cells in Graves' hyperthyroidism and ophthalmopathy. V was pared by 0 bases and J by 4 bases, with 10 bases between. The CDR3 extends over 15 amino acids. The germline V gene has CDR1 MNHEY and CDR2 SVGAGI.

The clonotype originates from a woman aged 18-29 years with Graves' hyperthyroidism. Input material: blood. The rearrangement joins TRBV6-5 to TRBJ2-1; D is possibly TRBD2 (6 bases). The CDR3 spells CASSYSKGLYNEQFF. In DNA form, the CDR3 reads TGTGCCAGCAGTTACTCCAAGGGACTTTACAATGAGCAGTTCTTC.